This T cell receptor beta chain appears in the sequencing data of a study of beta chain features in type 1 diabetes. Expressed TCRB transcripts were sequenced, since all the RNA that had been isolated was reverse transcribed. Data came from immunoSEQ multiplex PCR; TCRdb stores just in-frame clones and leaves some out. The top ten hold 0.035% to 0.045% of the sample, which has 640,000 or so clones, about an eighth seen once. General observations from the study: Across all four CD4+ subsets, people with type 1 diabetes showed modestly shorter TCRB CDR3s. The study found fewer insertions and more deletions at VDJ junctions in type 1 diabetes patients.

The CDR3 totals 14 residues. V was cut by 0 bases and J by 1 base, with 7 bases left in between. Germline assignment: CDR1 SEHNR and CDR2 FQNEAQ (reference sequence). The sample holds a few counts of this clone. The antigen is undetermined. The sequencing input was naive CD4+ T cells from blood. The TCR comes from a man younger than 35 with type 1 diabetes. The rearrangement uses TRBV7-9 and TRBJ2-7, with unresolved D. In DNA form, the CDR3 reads TGTGCCAGCAGCTTAGCTACACTGTCCTACGAGCAGTACTTC. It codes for CASSLATLSYEQYF.